The 27 T cell receptor beta chains below were found in one sample sequenced in a study of cytomegalovirus exposure and HLA in healthy donors. With 60 Vbeta and 13 Jbeta primers, the PCR was carried out. Produced via immunoSEQ multiplex PCR; TCRdb's table is partial and in-frame only. The sample contains fewer than 200,000 clones, 75% to 85% of which appear only once. Source material: PBMCs. The receptors stem from a woman aged 30 to 39 in good health and CMV-seronegative.

V and J are TRBV18 and TRBJ2-7, with D possibly matching TRBD2 (6 bases). CDR3 length: 16 residues. V was pared by 6 bases and J by 4 bases, with 22 bases between. Germline V CDR1 and CDR2: KGHSH, LQKENI. DNA for the CDR3: TGTGCCAGCTCGCTCACCGGGACTCTGACCTCATACGAGCAGTACTTC. Protein sequence: CASSLTGTLTSYEQYF.

The chain employs TRBV5-1 and TRBJ1-6, with unresolved D. The CDR3 runs 16 residues. Germline V gives CDR1 SGHRS, CDR2 YFSETQ. V shed 0 bases and J shed 9 bases, with 16 bases lying between them. The CDR3 loop is CASSLAMGRQVSPLHF. The CDR3 bases are TGCGCCAGCAGCTTGGCCATGGGCCGGCAAGTTTCACCCCTCCACTTT.

The rearrangement uses TRBV5-1 and TRBJ1-2; D is undetermined. Germline values: CDR1 SGHRS, CDR2 YFSETQ. There are 12 residues in the CDR3. V lost 5 bases, J lost 3 bases, and 8 bases lay in between. CDR3 amino acids: CASRAADYGYTF. The DNA for the CDR3 is TGCGCCAGCAGGGCTGCAGACTATGGCTACACCTTC.

The rearrangement uses TRBV4-1 and TRBJ2-7; 11 positions agree with TRBD1. The germline CDR1 and CDR2 sequences are MGHRA and YSYEKL. Trimming cost V 1 base and J 5 bases; bases outside gene matches: 7. This CDR3 comprises 16 residues. DNA of the CDR3: TGCGCCAGCAGCCAAGGGTTCCGGACAGGGGGCCACGAGCAGTACTTC. Translated, it gives CASSQGFRTGGHEQYF.

This CDR3 reads CASKPTGPPEAFF. The CDR3 bases are TGTGCCAGCAAACCGACAGGGCCCCCTGAAGCTTTCTTT. The V call is TRBV16, the J call TRBJ1-1, with 7 positions matching TRBD1. Germline V lookup: CDR1 KGHSY, CDR2 FQNENV. Trimming removed 7 bases from V and 6 bases from J; junction bases left unmatched: 8. The CDR3 covers 13 residues. Together with reference TRBV16 and TRBJ1-1, the CDR3 gives the full variable domain: GEEVAQTPKHLVRGEGQKAKLYCAPIKGHSYVFWYQQVLKNEFKFLISFQNENVFDETGMPKERFSAKCLPNSPCSLEIQATKLEDSAVYFCASKPTGPPEAFFGQGTRLTVV.

CDR3 protein: CASSSTASYGYTF. The CDR3 DNA reads as TGTGCCAGCAGTTCGACAGCTTCCTATGGCTACACCTTC. The rearrangement uses TRBV27 and TRBJ1-2, with TRBD1 as a possible D gene (5 bases). Trimming removed 4 bases from V and 4 bases from J, with 10 bases in between. The CDR3 length is 13 residues. Germline assignment: CDR1 MNHEY and CDR2 SMNVEV (reference sequence).

The V and J genes are TRBV6-5 and TRBJ1-2; 9 positions match TRBD1. Germline assignment: CDR1 MNHEY and CDR2 SVGAGI. With 6 bases clipped from V and 7 bases from J, the junction kept 3 bases outside the gene matches. The CDR3 is 12 amino acids. The CDR3 DNA reads as TGTGCCAGCAGACTACAGGGGGCTGGCTACACCTTC. Its translation is CASRLQGAGYTF.

The chain couples TRBV18 to TRBJ2-7, with TRBD1 identical over 9 bases. Germline values: CDR1 KGHSH, CDR2 LQKENI. The CDR3 runs 17 residues. V was clipped by 0 bases and J by 1 base; unmatched bases: 7. CDR3 DNA sequence: TGTGCCAGCTCACCACCCTTCGGGACAGGGAGTTCCTACGAGCAGTACTTC. Translated: CASSPPFGTGSSYEQYF.

V and J are TRBV25-1 and TRBJ1-4; D unclear. Trimming stripped 2 bases from V and 7 bases from J, with 14 bases between. CDR1 and CDR2 from the germline V gene are MGHDK and SYGVNS. This CDR3 has 15 residues. CDR3 coding DNA: TGTGCCAGCAGTGAAGAGGGCTCAGGAGTTGAAAAACTGTTTTTT. Protein sequence: CASSEEGSGVEKLFF.

This chain uses TRBV6-1 with TRBJ1-6; D might be TRBD1 (5 bases). Trimming shortened V by 6 bases and J by 5 bases, and 17 bases separated the two germline ends. CDR3 length equals 16 residues. Germline V gives CDR1 MNHNS, CDR2 SASEGT. This chain's CDR3 is CASSEFLGGHNSPLHF. In DNA form, the CDR3 reads TGTGCCAGCAGCGAATTCTTGGGGGGACATAATTCACCCCTCCACTTT.

This clone was seen a few times. The chain recombines TRBV4-1 with TRBJ1-5, with unresolved D. Between the trimmed V and J ends, which lost 1 base and 3 bases, there was a span of 13 bases. CDR3 size: 16 residues. CDR1 MGHRA and CDR2 YSYEKL come from the germline V gene. In nucleotides, the CDR3 is TGCGCCAGCAGCCAAGCTACCGGGGAGCTCAATCAGCCCCAGCATTTT. Amino acid sequence: CASSQATGELNQPQHF.

The chain uses TRBV4-1 and TRBJ2-4; 15 nucleotides align to TRBD2. Germline V gene lookup returns CDR1 MGHRA and CDR2 YSYEKL. V shed 4 bases and J 0 bases; nucleotides not matched to a gene: 4. The length of the CDR3 is 18 residues. DNA for the CDR3: TGCGCCAGCAGCCGGGGACTAGCGGGGGGATTAGCCAAAAACATTCAGTACTTC. Translated: CASSRGLAGGLAKNIQYF.

This sequence joins TRBV7-2 and TRBJ1-1, with D maybe TRBD1 (5 bases). The V and J ends lost 6 bases and 7 bases respectively, with 18 bases between them. Germline V gene data show CDR1 as SGHTA and CDR2 as FQGNSA. This CDR3 is built from 14 residues. The chain's CDR3 is CASRQPGRGDEAFF. The CDR3 DNA reads TGTGCCAGCAGGCAGCCGGGACGCGGGGATGAAGCTTTCTTT.

This sequence joins TRBV5-1 and TRBJ2-1; 9 bases fit TRBD1. This CDR3 region has 15 residues. The V segment lost 4 bases and the J segment 8 bases; nucleotides outside the gene matches: 10. Per the germline V gene, CDR1 is SGHRS and CDR2 is YFSETQ. CDR3 DNA sequence: TGCGCCAGCAGCGGACAGGGGTTCTCCCAAGATGAGCAGTTCTTC. Translating gives CASSGQGFSQDEQFF.

The J gene is TRBJ2-7, the V gene TRBV7-8, with 7 bases matching TRBD1. Germline trimming cut 5 bases from V and 0 bases from J; bases unmatched to any gene: 4. The V gene's germline CDR1 is SGHVS and CDR2 FQNEAQ. CDR3 length equals 14 residues. In DNA form, the CDR3 reads TGTGCCAGCAGCCTAGGGGGCCCCTCCTACGAGCAGTACTTC. This translates into CASSLGGPSYEQYF.

The chain recombines TRBV30 with TRBJ1-1; D call uncertain. Germline V gene data show CDR1 as GTSNPN and CDR2 as SVGIG (reference sequence). This CDR3 has 13 residues. V was clipped by 0 bases and J by 7 bases, with 12 bases between them. The CDR3 DNA reads TGTGCCTGGAGTGTCACGGGGATTGGTGAAGCTTTCTTT. It yields the protein CAWSVTGIGEAFF.

J is TRBJ1-3 and V is TRBV9; D call uncertain. Germline assignment: CDR1 SGDLS and CDR2 YYNGEE. The V gene lost 5 bases and the J gene lost 0 bases, with 15 bases spanning the gap. CDR3 length: 16 amino acids. CDR3 DNA sequence: TGTGCCAGCAGTCGCCGCACGGGAAGCTCTGGAAACACCATATATTTT. Translated: CASSRRTGSSGNTIYF.

V gene TRBV5-4 combines with J gene TRBJ2-1; D perhaps matches TRBD1 (5 bases). Germline V gives CDR1 SGHNT, CDR2 YYREEE (reference sequence). CDR3 length: 15 amino acids. Trimming pared 1 base from V and 7 bases from J, leaving 15 bases between. CDR3 sequence (DNA): TGTGCCAGCAGCTTGAATGCCCGGACACCGAATGAGCAGTTCTTC. Its protein product is CASSLNARTPNEQFF.

This chain uses TRBV5-1 with TRBJ2-2; 9 nucleotides align to TRBD2. The CDR3 runs to 15 residues. Unmatched junction bases numbered 10, after V lost 8 bases and J lost 5 bases. The germline CDR1 and CDR2 sequences are SGHRS and YFSETQ. The CDR3 loop is CASTTGGGATGELFF. CDR3 coding DNA: TGCGCCAGTACCACTGGCGGGGGGGCTACCGGGGAGCTGTTTTTT.

This clone has a handful of counts. The CDR3 loop is CASSASGLAGGGANVLTF. The CDR3 DNA reads as TGTGCCAGCAGCGCTTCGGGACTAGCGGGGGGCGGGGCCAACGTCCTGACTTTC. The chain has TRBV9 and TRBJ2-6; 15 bases align to TRBD2. V shed 3 bases and J 4 bases; nucleotides not matched to a gene: 5. The CDR3 loop spans 18 amino acids. Germline V gene sequence: CDR1 SGDLS, CDR2 YYNGEE. The complete variable domain, with remaining parts taken from reference TRBV9 and TRBJ2-6, reads DSGVTQTPKHLITATGQRVTLRCSPRSGDLSVYWYQQSLDQGLQFLIQYYNGEERAKGNILERFSAQQFPDLHSELNLSSLELGDSALYFCASSASGLAGGGANVLTFGAGSRLTVL.

V usage is TRBV6-5 and J usage is TRBJ2-7; 9 bases map to TRBD1. The trim removed 2 bases at V and 5 bases at J, leaving 7 bases unmatched. Germline V gene data show CDR1 as MNHEY and CDR2 as SVGAGI. The CDR3 has 15 residues. DNA for the CDR3: TGTGCCAGCAGTTACGGTGGGACAGGGAAGCACGAGCAGTACTTC. It yields the protein CASSYGGTGKHEQYF.

This clone appeared a single time. The V and J genes are TRBV5-4 and TRBJ2-1; 8 positions agree with TRBD1. This CDR3 is built from 14 residues. Germline V CDR1 and CDR2: SGHNT, YYREEE (reference sequence). J lost 7 bases, V lost 1 base, and 4 bases had no gene match. Written as DNA, the CDR3 is TGTGCCAGCAGCTTGCCCGGGACAGGTAATGAGCAGTTCTTC. Its translation: CASSLPGTGNEQFF.

The chain uses TRBV4-1 and TRBJ2-1; tentatively, D is TRBD2 (7 bases). CDR1 and CDR2 from the germline V gene are MGHRA and YSYEKL. The ends were cut back, 2 bases at V and 5 bases at J, with 10 bases in the middle. CDR3 length equals 14 residues. The DNA for the CDR3 is TGCGCCAGCAGCCAAAGGGGGGGGGACAATGAGCAGTTCTTC. Protein: CASSQRGGDNEQFF.

The V call is TRBV29-1, the J call TRBJ1-2; D gene unclear. Germline V gene lookup returns CDR1 SQVTM and CDR2 ANQGSEA. The V end was cut by 4 bases, the J end by 5 bases, with 8 bases between. There are 11 residues in the CDR3. CDR3 loop: CSVGAVYGYTF. DNA of the CDR3: TGCAGCGTTGGGGCAGTATATGGCTACACCTTC.

The rearrangement joins TRBV19 to TRBJ2-7, with 8 bases fitting TRBD1. J gave up 11 bases and V 5 bases, and 5 bases lay outside the gene matches. This CDR3 is 11 amino acids long. Germline loops: CDR1 LNHDA, CDR2 SQIVND (reference sequence). CDR3 loop: CASSSGQVEYF. CDR3 bases: TGTGCCAGTAGTTCGGGACAGGTGGAGTACTTC.

This chain connects TRBV2 to TRBJ1-2; 9 positions agree with TRBD1. This CDR3 contains 12 residues. The germline gives CDR1 SNHLY, CDR2 FYNNEI. V dropped 9 bases and J dropped 4; count of bases not matched to a gene: 3. CDR3 nucleotides: TGTGCCAGGGACAGGGGAATCTATGGCTACACCTTC. This sequence encodes CARDRGIYGYTF. Supplemented by reference TRBV2 and TRBJ1-2, the full variable domain reads EPEVTQTPSHQVTQMGQEVILRCVPISNHLYFYWYRQILGQKVEFLVSFYNNEISEKSEIFDDQFSVERPDGSNFTLKIRSTKLEDSAMYFCARDRGIYGYTFGSGTRLTVV.

The chain is built from TRBV28 and TRBJ1-2; D uncertain. This CDR3 is 15 amino acids long. Germline values: CDR1 MDHEN, CDR2 SYDVKM. Trimming shortened V by 3 bases and J by 6 bases, and 17 bases separated the two germline ends. The CDR3 protein is CASSFREGGYNGYTF. CDR3 bases: TGTGCCAGCAGTTTTCGAGAGGGAGGATATAATGGCTACACCTTC.